Sequencing of this TCR beta chain was carried out in a study of blood T cells in healthy people across ages. Study-level background: Template switching caught about one barcoded beta molecule for each two T cells. The study's findings and limits: Observed TCR beta diversity showed a strong correlation with the percentage of naive T cells as measured by flow cytometry.

A second PCR, run for roughly 7 to 11 cycles, used a sample-barcoded 5' primer plus a J-beta primer mix. TCRdb used MiXCR to reprocess the 5' RACE reads, holding one entry per CDR3 protein. This table has roughly 1.6 million distinct CDR3 sequences, 30% to 35% appearing once. The CDR3 extends over 15 amino acids. Trimming removed 3 bases from V and 0 bases from J; junction bases left unmatched: 4. Germline-derived CDR1 and CDR2 are DFQATT and SNEGSKA (reference sequence). This clonotype showed up just a few times. Its specificity is not known. The sample taken for sequencing was blood. This TCR came from a woman in her twenties or thirties in good health. The genes are TRBV20-1 and TRBJ2-7; 11 bases line up with TRBD2. DNA for the CDR3: TGCAGTGCTAGTTCCCTAGCGGGAGGCTCCTACGAGCAGTACTTC. This encodes CSASSLAGGSYEQYF.